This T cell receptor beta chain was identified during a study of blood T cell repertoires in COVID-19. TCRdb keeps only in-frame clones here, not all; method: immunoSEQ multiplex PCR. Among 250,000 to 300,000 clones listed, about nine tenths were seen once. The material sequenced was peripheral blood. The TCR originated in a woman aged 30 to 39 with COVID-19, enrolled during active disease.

The CDR3 sequence: CASSLEPGLAGTHYEQYF. CDR3 nucleotides: TGTGCCAGCAGCCTTGAACCGGGACTAGCGGGAACCCACTACGAGCAGTACTTC. The rearrangement links TRBV7-9 to TRBJ2-7; 13 positions match TRBD2. CDR3 length equals 18 residues. The V and J ends lost 5 bases and 3 bases, in that order; junction bases with no gene match: 13. CDR1 is SEHNR and CDR2 is FQNEAQ in the germline V gene (reference sequence).